This T cell receptor beta chain was retrieved from a study of T cells expressing NK-cell markers. Study in general: In sorted CD3+CD56+NKG2C+, CD3+CD56+NKG2C- and CD3+CD56-NKG2C+ T cells, TCR beta repertoires were obtained. In the group of eight sequenced donors, seven were HCMV-seropositive and one was seronegative. Study-wide results and caveats: Dominant NKG2C+ clonotype frequencies of 1.0-7.0% of CD8+ T cells were measured in more than 5 donors.

TCRdb re-called the 5' RACE reads and shows each CDR3 protein once, DNA omitted. The sample holds about half a million distinct CDR3 sequences. With respect to this clonotype: The target antigen is unknown.

Germline V gene sequence: CDR1 DFQATT, CDR2 SNEGSKA (reference sequence). CDR3 length: 15 residues. The sequenced sample consisted of blood T cells: a sorted CD56 or NKG2C T cell subset, CD4+ or CD8+ T cells, or bulk PBMC T cells (not recorded which). The sequence derives from a woman aged 45-65 years in good health. This chain uses TRBV20-1 with TRBJ2-1; the D call from TCRdb, TRBD2, cannot be confirmed without DNA. The CDR3: CSAGGGRANSPEQFF.